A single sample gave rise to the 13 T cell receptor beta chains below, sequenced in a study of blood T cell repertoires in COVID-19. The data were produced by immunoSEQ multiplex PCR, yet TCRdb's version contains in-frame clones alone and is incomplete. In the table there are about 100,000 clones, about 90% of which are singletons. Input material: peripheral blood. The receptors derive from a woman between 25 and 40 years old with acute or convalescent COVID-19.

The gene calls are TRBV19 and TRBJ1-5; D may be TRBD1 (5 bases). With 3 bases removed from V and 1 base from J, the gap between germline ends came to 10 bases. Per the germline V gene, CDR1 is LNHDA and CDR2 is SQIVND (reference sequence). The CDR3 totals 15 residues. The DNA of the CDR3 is TGTGCCAGTAGTATTGGGGGGATGAGCAATCAGCCCCAGCATTTT. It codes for CASSIGGMSNQPQHF.

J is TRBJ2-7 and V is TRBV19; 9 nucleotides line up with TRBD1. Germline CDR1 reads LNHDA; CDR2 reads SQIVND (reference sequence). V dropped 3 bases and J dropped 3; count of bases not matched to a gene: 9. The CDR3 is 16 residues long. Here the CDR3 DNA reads TGTGCCAGTAGTATCCCGGACAGGGGAATGGTCTACGAGCAGTACTTC. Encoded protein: CASSIPDRGMVYEQYF.

As DNA, the CDR3 is TGTGCCAGCCGAGCTTCGGGGGGGCCCCGGGCCTACGAGCAGTACTTC. It encodes CASRASGGPRAYEQYF. The chain links TRBV2 to TRBJ2-7, with TRBD2 matching 8 bases. The CDR3 contains 16 residues. J gave up 2 bases and V 8 bases, and 14 bases lay outside the gene matches. Germline CDR1 is SNHLY and CDR2 is FYNNEI.

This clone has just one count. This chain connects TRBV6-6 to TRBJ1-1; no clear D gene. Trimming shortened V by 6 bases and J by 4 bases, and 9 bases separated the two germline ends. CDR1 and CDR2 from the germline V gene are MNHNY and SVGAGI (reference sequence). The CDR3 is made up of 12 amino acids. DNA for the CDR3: TGTGCCAGCAGAGCGGGATCCACTGAAGCTTTCTTT. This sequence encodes CASRAGSTEAFF.

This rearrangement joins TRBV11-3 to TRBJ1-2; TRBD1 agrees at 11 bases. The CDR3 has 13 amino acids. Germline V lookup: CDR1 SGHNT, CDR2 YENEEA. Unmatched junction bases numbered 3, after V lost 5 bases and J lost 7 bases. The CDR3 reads CASSGQGAFGYTF. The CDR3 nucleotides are TGTGCCAGCAGCGGACAGGGGGCGTTTGGCTACACCTTC.

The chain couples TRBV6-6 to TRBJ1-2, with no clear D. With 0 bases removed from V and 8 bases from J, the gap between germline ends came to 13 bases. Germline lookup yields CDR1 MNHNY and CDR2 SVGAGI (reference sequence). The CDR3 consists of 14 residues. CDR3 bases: TGTGCCAGCAGTTACTCGATGTCAGCGTCGGGCTACACCTTC. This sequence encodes CASSYSMSASGYTF.

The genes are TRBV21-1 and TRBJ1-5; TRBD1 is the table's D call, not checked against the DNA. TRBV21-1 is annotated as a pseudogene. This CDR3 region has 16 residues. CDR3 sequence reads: CASSKGRGTGDQPQHF. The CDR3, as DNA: TGTGCCAGCAGCAAAGGACGAGGGACAGGGGACCAGCCCCAGCATTTT.

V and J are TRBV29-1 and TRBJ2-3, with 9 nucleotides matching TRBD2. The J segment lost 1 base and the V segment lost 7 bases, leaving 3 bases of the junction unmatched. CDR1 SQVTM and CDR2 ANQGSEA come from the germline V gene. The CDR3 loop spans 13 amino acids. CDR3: CSAERGGTDTQYF. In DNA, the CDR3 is TGCAGCGCCGAGCGGGGGGGCACAGATACGCAGTATTTT.

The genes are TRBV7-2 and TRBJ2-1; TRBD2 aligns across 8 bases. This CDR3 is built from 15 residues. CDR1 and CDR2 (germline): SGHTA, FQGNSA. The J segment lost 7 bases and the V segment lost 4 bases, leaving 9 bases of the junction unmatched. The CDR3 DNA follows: TGTGCCAGCAGCTCTCAGTCGGGGGGGCCGAATGAGCAGTTCTTC. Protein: CASSSQSGGPNEQFF. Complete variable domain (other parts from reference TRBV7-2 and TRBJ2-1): GAGVSQSPSNKVTEKGKDVELRCDPISGHTALYWYRQSLGQGLEFLIYFQGNSAPDKSGLPSDRFSAERTGGSVSTLTIQRTQQEDSAVYLCASSSQSGGPNEQFFGPGTRLTVL.

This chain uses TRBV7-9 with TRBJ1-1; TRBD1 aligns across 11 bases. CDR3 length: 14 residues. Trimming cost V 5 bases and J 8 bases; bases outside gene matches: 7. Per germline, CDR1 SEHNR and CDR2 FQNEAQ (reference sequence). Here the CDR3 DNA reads TGTGCCAGCAGCATAGGGACAGGGGGAAAGGAAGCTTTCTTT. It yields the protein CASSIGTGGKEAFF.

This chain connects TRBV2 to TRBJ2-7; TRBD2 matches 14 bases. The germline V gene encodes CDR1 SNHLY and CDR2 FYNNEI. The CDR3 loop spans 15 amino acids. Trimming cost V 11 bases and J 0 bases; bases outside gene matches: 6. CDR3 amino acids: CAGGLAGGRSYEQYF. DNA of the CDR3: TGTGCCGGAGGACTAGCGGGGGGCCGCTCCTACGAGCAGTACTTC.

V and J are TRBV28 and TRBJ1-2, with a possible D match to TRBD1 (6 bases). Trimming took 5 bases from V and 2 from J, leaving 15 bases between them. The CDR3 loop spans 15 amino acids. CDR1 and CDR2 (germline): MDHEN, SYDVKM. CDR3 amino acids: CASSESGTLNYGYTF. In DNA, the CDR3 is TGTGCCAGCAGTGAATCCGGGACACTAAACTATGGCTACACCTTC.

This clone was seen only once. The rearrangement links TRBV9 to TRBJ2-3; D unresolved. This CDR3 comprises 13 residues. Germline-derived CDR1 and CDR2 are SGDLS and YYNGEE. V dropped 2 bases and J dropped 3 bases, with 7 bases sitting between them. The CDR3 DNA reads TGTGCCAGCAGCGTTTACGGGACAGATACGCAGTATTTT. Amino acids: CASSVYGTDTQYF.